This TCR beta chain was found in a study of CD8 T cells in ankylosing spondylitis. Broader study findings: Typical of ankylosing spondylitis blood, it appeared, was a TCR beta motif of seven to nine highly homologous variants. Clones tied to disease were said to be significantly enriched in matched ankylosing spondylitis synovial fluid. Some motif variants were previously reported in reactive arthritis synovial fluid and blood.

Each TCR beta library was made by quantitative 5'-RACE that incorporated molecular barcodes. TCRdb re-analysed the 5' RACE reads in MiXCR, keeping a single row per CDR3 protein. The sample records around 540,000 distinct CDR3 sequences, approximately 12% being singletons. This clonotype was detected a few times. Its specificity is unknown. In germline, CDR1 is LNHDA, CDR2 SQIVND (reference sequence). The CDR3 covers 16 residues. V was cut by 9 bases and J by 0 bases, with 15 bases left in between. Specimen: blood, either unsorted or a sorted T cell fraction (not recorded which). This TCR was sampled from a male donor with ankylosing spondylitis. V is TRBV19 and J is TRBJ2-6, with D tentatively TRBD1 or TRBD2 (5 bases each). CDR3 region: CASQVGPASGANVLTF. The CDR3 region has the DNA TGTGCCAGCCAAGTGGGACCTGCCTCTGGGGCCAACGTCCTGACTTTC.